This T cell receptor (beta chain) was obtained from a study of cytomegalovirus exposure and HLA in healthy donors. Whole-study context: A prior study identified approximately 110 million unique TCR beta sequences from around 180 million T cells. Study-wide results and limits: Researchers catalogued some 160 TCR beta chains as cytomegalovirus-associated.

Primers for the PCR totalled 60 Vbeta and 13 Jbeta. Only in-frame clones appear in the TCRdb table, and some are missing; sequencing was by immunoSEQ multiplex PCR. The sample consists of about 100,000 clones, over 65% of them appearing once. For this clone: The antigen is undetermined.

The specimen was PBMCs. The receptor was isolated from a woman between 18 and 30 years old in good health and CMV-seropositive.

CDR3 loop: CASSIVHSSGANVLTF. In DNA form, the CDR3 reads TGTGCCAGTAGTATAGTTCACAGCTCTGGGGCCAACGTCCTGACTTTC. The V gene is TRBV19, the J gene TRBJ2-6; D is unresolved. Germline V CDR1 and CDR2: LNHDA, SQIVND (reference sequence). Deletions cut 1 base from V and 0 bases from J, with 7 bases between. The CDR3 has 16 amino acids.